This TCR beta chain was recorded in a study of blood T cell repertoires in COVID-19. Per germline, CDR1 MDHEN and CDR2 SYDVKM. CDR3 length: 15 residues. V lost 5 bases, J lost 7 bases, and 8 bases stayed unmatched. This table comes from immunoSEQ multiplex PCR, and its TCRdb copy is limited to in-frame clones, with some not included. In the table there are some 300,000 clones, 85% to 90% of which are singletons. The sample consisted of peripheral blood. The source is a woman aged 40 to 49 with COVID-19, enrolled during active disease. The chain links TRBV28 to TRBJ1-4; TRBD1 aligns across 9 bases. CDR3 nucleotide sequence: TGTGCCAGCAGTAGAACAGGGGGCGAGGGTGAAAAACTGTTTTTT. Its translation: CASSRTGGEGEKLFF.